The clone carrying this TCR beta chain was seen many times. Its matching antigen is unknown. Trimming cost V 6 bases and J 2 bases; bases outside gene matches: 10. The germline CDR1 and CDR2 sequences are GTSNPN and SVGIG (reference sequence). CDR3 length: 15 residues. The repertoire was sequenced with immunoSEQ multiplex PCR; TCRdb's copy has only in-frame clones and lacks some. This set yields tens of thousands of clones and no singletons; the top ten hold 6.5% to 7%. This specimen comes from a study of T cells after posttransplantation cyclophosphamide. Study observations and caveats: Donor CD8+ memory clones often dominated recipient blood repertoires at later times.

The clonotype comes from a woman aged 45-60 years in good health and a related stem cell transplant donor. V gene TRBV30 combines with J gene TRBJ1-3, with 7 bases aligning to TRBD1. The sequencing sample was made of PBMCs. CDR3 sequence (DNA): TGTGCCTGCGGGGAGGGGGCAATTGCTGGAAACACCATATATTTT. It yields the protein CACGEGAIAGNTIYF.